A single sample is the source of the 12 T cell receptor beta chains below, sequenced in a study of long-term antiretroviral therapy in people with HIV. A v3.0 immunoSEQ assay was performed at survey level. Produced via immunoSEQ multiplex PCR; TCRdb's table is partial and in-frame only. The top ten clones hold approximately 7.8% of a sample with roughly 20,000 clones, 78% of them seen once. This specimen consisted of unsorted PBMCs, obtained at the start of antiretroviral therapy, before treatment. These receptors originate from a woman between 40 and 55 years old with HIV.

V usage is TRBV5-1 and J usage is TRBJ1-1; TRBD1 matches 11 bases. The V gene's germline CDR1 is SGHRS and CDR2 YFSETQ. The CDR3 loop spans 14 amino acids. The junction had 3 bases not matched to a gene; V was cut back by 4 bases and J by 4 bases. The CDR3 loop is CASSTGTGGTEAFF. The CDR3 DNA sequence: TGCGCCAGCAGCACCGGGACAGGGGGCACTGAAGCTTTCTTT.

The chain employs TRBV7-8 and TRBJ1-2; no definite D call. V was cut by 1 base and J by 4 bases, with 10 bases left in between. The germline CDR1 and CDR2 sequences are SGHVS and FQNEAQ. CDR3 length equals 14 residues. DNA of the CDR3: TGTGCCAGCAGCTTAGTTCTTAGTTCCTATGGCTACACCTTC. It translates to CASSLVLSSYGYTF. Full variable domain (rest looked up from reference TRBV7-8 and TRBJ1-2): GAGVSQSPRYKVAKRGQDVALRCDPISGHVSLFWYQQALGQGPEFLTYFQNEAQLDKSGLPSDRFFAERPEGSVSTLKIQRTQQEDSAVYLCASSLVLSSYGYTFGSGTRLTVV.

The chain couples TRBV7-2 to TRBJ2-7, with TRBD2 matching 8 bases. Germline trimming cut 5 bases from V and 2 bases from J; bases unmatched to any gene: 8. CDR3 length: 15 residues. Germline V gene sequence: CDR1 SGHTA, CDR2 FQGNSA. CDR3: CASSPGGARTYEQYF. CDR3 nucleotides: TGTGCCAGCAGCCCCGGGGGGGCCCGAACCTACGAGCAGTACTTC. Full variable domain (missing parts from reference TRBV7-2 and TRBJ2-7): GAGVSQSPSNKVTEKGKDVELRCDPISGHTALYWYRQSLGQGLEFLIYFQGNSAPDKSGLPSDRFSAERTGGSVSTLTIQRTQQEDSAVYLCASSPGGARTYEQYFGPGTRLTVT.

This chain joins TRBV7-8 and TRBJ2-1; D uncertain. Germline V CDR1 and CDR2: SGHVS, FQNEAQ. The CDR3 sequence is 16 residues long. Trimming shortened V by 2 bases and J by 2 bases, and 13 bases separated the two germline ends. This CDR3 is CASSLSGNPTYNEQFF. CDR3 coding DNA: TGTGCCAGCAGCTTATCTGGGAATCCCACCTACAATGAGCAGTTCTTC. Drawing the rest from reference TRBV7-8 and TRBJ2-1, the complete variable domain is GAGVSQSPRYKVAKRGQDVALRCDPISGHVSLFWYQQALGQGPEFLTYFQNEAQLDKSGLPSDRFFAERPEGSVSTLKIQRTQQEDSAVYLCASSLSGNPTYNEQFFGPGTRLTVL.

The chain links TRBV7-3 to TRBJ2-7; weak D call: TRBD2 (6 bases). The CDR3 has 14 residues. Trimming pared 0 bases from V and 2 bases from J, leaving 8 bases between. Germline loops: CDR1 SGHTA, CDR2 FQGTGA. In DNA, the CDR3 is TGTGCCAGCAGCTTAACTGGGGGGACCTACGAGCAGTACTTC. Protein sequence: CASSLTGGTYEQYF.

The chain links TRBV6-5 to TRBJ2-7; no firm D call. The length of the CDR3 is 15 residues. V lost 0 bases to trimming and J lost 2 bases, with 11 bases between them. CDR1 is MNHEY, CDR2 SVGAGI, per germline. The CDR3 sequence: CASSYSYERPYEQYF. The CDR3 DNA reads TGTGCCAGCAGTTACTCGTATGAGAGGCCCTACGAGCAGTACTTC.

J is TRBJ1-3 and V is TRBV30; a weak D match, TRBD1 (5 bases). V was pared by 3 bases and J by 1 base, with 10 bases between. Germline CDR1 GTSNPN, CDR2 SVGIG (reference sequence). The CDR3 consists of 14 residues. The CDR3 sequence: CAWRDPGSGNTIYF. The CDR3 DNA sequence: TGTGCCTGGAGGGATCCAGGGTCTGGAAACACCATATATTTT.

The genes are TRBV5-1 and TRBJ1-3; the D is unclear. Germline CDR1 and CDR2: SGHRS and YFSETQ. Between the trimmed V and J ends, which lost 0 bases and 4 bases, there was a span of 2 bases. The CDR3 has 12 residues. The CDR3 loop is CASSLDGNTIYF. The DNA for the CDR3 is TGCGCCAGCAGCTTGGACGGAAACACCATATATTTT.

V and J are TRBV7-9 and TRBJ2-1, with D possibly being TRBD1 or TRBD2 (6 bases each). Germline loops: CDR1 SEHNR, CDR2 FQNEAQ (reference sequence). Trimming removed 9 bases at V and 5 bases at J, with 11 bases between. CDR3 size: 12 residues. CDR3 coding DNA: TGTGCCAGTTGGGGGGCCCACAATGAGCAGTTCTTC. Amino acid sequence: CASWGAHNEQFF.

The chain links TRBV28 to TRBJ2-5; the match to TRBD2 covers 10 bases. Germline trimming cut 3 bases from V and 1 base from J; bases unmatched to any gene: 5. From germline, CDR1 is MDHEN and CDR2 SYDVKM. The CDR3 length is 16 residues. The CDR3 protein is CASSFVLAGVQETQYF. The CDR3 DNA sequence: TGTGCCAGCAGTTTTGTCCTAGCGGGGGTCCAAGAGACCCAGTACTTC. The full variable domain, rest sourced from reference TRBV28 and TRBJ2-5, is DVKVTQSSRYLVKRTGEKVFLECVQDMDHENMFWYRQDPGLGLRLIYFSYDVKMKEKGDIPEGYSVSREKKERFSLILESASTNQTSMYLCASSFVLAGVQETQYFGPGTRLLVL.

CDR3 sequence reads: CASSAGYLDTQYF. In DNA, the CDR3 is TGCGCCAGCAGTGCCGGCTACCTAGATACGCAGTATTTT. The rearrangement uses TRBV10-1 and TRBJ2-3; the D is unclear. The CDR3 covers 13 residues. V lost 4 bases and J lost 5, with 10 bases in between. The V gene's germline CDR1 is WNHNN and CDR2 SYGVQD (reference sequence).

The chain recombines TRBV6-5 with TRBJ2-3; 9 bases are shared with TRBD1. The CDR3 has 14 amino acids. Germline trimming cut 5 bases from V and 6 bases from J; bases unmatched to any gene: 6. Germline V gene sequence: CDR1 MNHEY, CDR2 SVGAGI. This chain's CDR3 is CASSPDRGFDTQYF. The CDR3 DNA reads TGTGCCAGCAGTCCCGACAGGGGGTTCGATACGCAGTATTTT.